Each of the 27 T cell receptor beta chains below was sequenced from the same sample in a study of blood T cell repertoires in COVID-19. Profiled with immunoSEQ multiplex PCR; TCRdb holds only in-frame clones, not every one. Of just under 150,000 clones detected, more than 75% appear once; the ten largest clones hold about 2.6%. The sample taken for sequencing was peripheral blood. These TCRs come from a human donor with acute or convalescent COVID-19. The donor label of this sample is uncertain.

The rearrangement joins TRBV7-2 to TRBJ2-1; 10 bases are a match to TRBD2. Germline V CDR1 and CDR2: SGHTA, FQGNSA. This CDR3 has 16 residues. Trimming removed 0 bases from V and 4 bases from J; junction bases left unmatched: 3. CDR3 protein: CASSLAGLAEYNEQFF. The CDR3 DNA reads TGTGCCAGCAGCTTAGCAGGACTAGCGGAATACAATGAGCAGTTCTTC.

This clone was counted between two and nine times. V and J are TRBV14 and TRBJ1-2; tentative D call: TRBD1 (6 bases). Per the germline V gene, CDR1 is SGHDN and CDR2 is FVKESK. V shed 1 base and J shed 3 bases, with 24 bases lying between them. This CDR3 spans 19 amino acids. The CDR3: CASSQVGSGSRGAYYGYTF. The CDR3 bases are TGTGCCAGCAGCCAAGTGGGCTCGGGCAGTCGGGGGGCTTACTATGGCTACACCTTC. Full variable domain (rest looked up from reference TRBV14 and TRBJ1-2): EAGVTQFPSHSVIEKGQTVTLRCDPISGHDNLYWYRRVMGKEIKFLLHFVKESKQDESGMPNNRFLAERTGGTYSTLKVQPAELEDSGVYFCASSQVGSGSRGAYYGYTFGSGTRLTVV.

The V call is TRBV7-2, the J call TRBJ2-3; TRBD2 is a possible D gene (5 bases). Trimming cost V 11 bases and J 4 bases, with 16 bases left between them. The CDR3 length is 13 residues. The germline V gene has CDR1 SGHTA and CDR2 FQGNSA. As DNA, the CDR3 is TGTGCCCTTAAGGAAGGGAGCGCAGATACGCAGTATTTT. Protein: CALKEGSADTQYF.

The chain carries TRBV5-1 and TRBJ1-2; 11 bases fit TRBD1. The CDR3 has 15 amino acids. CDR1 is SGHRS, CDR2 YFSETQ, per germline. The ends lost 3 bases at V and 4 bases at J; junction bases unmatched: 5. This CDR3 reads CASSSGTGGIYGYTF. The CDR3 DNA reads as TGCGCCAGCAGCTCTGGGACAGGGGGTATCTATGGCTACACCTTC. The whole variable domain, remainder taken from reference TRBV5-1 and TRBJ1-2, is KAGVTQTPRYLIKTRGQQVTLSCSPISGHRSVSWYQQTPGQGLQFLFEYFSETQRNKGNFPGRFSGRQFSNSRSEMNVSTLELGDSALYLCASSSGTGGIYGYTFGSGTRLTVV.

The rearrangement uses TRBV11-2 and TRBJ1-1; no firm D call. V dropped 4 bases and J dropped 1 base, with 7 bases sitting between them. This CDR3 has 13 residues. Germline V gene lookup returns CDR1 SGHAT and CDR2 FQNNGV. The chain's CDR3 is CASSYTTNTEAFF. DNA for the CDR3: TGTGCCAGCAGCTACACAACGAACACTGAAGCTTTCTTT.

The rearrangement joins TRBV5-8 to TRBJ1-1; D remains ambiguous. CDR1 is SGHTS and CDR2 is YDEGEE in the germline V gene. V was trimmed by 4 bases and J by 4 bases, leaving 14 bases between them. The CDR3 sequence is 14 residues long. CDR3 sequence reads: CASSTAEARTEAFF. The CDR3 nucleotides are TGTGCCAGCAGCACCGCGGAGGCTCGCACTGAAGCTTTCTTT.

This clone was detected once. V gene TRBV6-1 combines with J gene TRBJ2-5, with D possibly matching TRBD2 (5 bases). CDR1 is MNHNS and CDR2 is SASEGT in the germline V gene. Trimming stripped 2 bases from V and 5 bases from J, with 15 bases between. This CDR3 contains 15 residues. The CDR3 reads CASSESGRRSETQYF. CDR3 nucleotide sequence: TGTGCCAGCAGTGAATCAGGCCGGAGGAGCGAGACCCAGTACTTC.

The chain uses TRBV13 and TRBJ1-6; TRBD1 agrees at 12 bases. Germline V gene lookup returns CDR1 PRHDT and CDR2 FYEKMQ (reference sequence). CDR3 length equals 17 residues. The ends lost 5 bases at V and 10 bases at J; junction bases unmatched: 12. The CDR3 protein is CASSPQPGTGGSSPLHF. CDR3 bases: TGTGCCAGCAGCCCGCAGCCCGGGACAGGGGGCTCCTCACCCCTCCACTTT.

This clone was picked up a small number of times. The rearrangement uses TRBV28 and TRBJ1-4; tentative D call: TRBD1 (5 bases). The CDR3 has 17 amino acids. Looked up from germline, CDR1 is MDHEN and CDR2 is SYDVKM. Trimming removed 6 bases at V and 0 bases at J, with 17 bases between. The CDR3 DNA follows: TGTGCCAGCAGCCCCTTGGGGGGGTGGTCAACTAATGAAAAACTGTTTTTT. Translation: CASSPLGGWSTNEKLFF.

CDR3 coding DNA: TGTGCCAGCAGTAACGGCCCAGGGGAGTTCAATGAGCAGTTCTTC. It translates to CASSNGPGEFNEQFF. The V call is TRBV6-4, the J call TRBJ2-1; a weak D match, TRBD1 (6 bases). With 5 bases removed from V and 6 bases from J, the gap between germline ends came to 17 bases. Germline-derived CDR1 and CDR2 are MRHNA and SNTAGT. This CDR3 is built from 15 residues.

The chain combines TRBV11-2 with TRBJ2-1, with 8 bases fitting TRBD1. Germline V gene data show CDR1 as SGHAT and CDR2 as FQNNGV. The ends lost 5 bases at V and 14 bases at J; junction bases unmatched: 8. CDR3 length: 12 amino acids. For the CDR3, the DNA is TGTGCCAGCAGCCAGGACAGGGTCCGGAAGTTCTTC. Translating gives CASSQDRVRKFF.

Here the CDR3 DNA reads TGTGCCAGCAGCCTCCGGACAGGGGGTTCCACAGATACGCAGTATTTT. This sequence encodes CASSLRTGGSTDTQYF. The V call is TRBV5-6, the J call TRBJ2-3, with 10 bases lining up with TRBD1. J was trimmed by 2 bases and V by 4 bases; bases with no gene match: 7. CDR3 length equals 16 residues. Germline loops: CDR1 SGHDT, CDR2 YYEEEE.

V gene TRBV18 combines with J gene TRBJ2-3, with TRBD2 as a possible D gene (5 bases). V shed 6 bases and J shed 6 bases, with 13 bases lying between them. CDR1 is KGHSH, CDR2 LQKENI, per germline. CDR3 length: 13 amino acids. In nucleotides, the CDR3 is TGTGCCAGCTCTCTACTAGGCGTGGATACGCAGTATTTT. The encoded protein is CASSLLGVDTQYF.

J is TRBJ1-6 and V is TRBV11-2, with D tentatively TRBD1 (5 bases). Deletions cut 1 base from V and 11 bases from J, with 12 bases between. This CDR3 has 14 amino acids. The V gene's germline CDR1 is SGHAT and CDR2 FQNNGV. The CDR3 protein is CASSLVGAETPLHF. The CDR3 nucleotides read TGTGCCAGCAGCTTAGTTGGGGCGGAGACACCCCTCCACTTT.

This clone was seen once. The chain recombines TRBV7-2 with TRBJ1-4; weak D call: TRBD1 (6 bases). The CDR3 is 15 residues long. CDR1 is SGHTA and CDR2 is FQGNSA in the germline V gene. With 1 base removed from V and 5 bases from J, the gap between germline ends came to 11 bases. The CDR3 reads CASSLGATGNEKLFF. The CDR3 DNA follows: TGTGCCAGCAGCTTAGGGGCGACAGGAAATGAAAAACTGTTTTTT.

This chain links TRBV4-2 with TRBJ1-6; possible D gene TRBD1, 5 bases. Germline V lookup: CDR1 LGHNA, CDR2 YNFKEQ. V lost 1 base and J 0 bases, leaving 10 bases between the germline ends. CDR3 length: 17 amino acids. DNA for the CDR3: TGTGCCAGCAGCCAAGCTACAGGCAGCTCCTATAATTCACCCCTCCACTTT. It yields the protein CASSQATGSSYNSPLHF.

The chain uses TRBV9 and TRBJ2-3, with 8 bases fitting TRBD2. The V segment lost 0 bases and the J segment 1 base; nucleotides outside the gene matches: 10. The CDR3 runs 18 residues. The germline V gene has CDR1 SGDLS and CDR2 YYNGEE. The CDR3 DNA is TGTGCCAGCAGCGTAGGCCTAGCGGGCCGCCATCGCACAGATACGCAGTATTTT. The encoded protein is CASSVGLAGRHRTDTQYF.

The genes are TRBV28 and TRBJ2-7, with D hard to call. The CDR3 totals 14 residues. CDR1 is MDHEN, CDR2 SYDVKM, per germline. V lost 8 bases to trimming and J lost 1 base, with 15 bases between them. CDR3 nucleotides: TGTGCCAGCCATCAGGCAGACCGGTCCTACGAGCAGTACTTC. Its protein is CASHQADRSYEQYF. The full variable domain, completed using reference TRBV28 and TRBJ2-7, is DVKVTQSSRYLVKRTGEKVFLECVQDMDHENMFWYRQDPGLGLRLIYFSYDVKMKEKGDIPEGYSVSREKKERFSLILESASTNQTSMYLCASHQADRSYEQYFGPGTRLTVT.

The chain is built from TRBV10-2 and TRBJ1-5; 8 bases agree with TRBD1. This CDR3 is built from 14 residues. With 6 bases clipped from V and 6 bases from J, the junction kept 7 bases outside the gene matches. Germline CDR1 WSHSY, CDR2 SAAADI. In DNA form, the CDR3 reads TGCGCCAGCAGCGAAACAGGGGGTCGTCAGCCCCAGCATTTT. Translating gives CASSETGGRQPQHF.

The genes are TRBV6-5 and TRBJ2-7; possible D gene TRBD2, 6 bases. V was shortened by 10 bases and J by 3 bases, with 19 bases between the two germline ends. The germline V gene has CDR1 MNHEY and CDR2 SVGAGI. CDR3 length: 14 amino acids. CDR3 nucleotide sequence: TGTGCCACCCGACTAGACCTCATCGACTACGAGCAGTACGTC. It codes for CATRLDLIDYEQYV.

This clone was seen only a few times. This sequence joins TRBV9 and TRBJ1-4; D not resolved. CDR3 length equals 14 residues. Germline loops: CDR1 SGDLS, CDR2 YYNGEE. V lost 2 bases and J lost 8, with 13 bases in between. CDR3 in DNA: TGTGCCAGCAGCGTGGGAGGGATCGAGGAAAAACTGTTTTTT. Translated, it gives CASSVGGIEEKLFF.

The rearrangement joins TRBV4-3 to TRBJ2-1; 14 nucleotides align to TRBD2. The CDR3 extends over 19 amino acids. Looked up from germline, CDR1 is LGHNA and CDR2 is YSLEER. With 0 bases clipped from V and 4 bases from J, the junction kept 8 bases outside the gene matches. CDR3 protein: CASSQEGLAGEDRYNEQFF. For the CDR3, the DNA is TGCGCCAGCAGCCAAGAGGGACTAGCGGGGGAGGACAGATACAATGAGCAGTTCTTC.

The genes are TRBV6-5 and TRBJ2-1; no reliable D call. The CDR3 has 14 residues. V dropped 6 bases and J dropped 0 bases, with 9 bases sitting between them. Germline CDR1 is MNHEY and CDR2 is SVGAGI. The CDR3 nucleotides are TGTGCCAGCAGGGCGGCCCACTCCTACAATGAGCAGTTCTTC. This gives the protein CASRAAHSYNEQFF.

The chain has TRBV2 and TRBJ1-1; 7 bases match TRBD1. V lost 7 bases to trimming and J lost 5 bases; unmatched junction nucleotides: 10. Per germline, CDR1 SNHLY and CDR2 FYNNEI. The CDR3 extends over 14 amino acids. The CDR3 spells CASTFLTGETEAFF. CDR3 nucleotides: TGTGCCAGCACCTTTCTCACAGGGGAGACTGAAGCTTTCTTT.

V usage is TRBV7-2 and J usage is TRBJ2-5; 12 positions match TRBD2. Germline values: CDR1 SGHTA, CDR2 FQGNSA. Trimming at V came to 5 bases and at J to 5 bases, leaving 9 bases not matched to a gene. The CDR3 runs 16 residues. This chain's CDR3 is CASSPPSGGAGETQYF. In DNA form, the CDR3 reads TGTGCCAGCAGCCCGCCTAGCGGGGGGGCCGGGGAGACCCAGTACTTC. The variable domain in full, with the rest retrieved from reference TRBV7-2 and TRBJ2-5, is GAGVSQSPSNKVTEKGKDVELRCDPISGHTALYWYRQSLGQGLEFLIYFQGNSAPDKSGLPSDRFSAERTGGSVSTLTIQRTQQEDSAVYLCASSPPSGGAGETQYFGPGTRLLVL.

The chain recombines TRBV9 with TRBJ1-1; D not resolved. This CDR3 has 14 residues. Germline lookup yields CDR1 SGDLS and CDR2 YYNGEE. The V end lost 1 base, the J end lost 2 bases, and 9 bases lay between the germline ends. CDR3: CASSVISGNTEAFF. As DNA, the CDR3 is TGTGCCAGCAGCGTAATTAGCGGCAACACTGAAGCTTTCTTT.

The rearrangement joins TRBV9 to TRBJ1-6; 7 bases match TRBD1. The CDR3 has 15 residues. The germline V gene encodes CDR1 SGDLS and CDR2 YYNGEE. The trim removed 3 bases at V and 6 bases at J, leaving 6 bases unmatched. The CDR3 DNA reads TGTGCCAGCAGCGCCCAGGGGGTGAGTAATTCACCCCTCCACTTT. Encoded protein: CASSAQGVSNSPLHF.